This T cell receptor (beta chain) originates from a study of naive and memory T cell subsets. Study-wide points: Possibly reflecting memory cells re-expressing CD45RA, a few larger clonotypes occurred in naive repertoires, especially CD8. Gini index rose across naive, CM, EM and EMRA in CD4 and CD8.

Four subsets defined by CD45RA and CD27 were sorted after CD3, CD4, CD8 and live/dead staining. Both TRBC1 and TRBC2 were covered by a beta constant-region primer of two equimolar oligonucleotides. The ligated cDNA underwent four PCR rounds using SP2 and nested alpha and beta constant-region primers. TCRdb used MiXCR to reprocess the UMI-ligation and nested PCR reads, holding one entry per CDR3 protein. Here the sample spans about 150,000 distinct CDR3 sequences, about 20% being singletons. Concerning this clonotype itself: What it binds is unknown.

Source material: naive CD4+ T cells from blood. The sequence derives from a human donor in good health.

The CDR3 here is CSARPKRGLMNTEAFF. DNA of the CDR3: TGCAGTGCTAGACCAAAGCGGGGGTTGATGAACACTGAAGCTTTCTTT. The chain couples TRBV20-1 to TRBJ1-1; possibly TRBD1 for D (5 bases). The CDR3 runs 16 residues. Looked up from germline, CDR1 is DFQATT and CDR2 is SNEGSKA (reference sequence). Trimming removed 2 bases at V and 0 bases at J, with 16 bases between.